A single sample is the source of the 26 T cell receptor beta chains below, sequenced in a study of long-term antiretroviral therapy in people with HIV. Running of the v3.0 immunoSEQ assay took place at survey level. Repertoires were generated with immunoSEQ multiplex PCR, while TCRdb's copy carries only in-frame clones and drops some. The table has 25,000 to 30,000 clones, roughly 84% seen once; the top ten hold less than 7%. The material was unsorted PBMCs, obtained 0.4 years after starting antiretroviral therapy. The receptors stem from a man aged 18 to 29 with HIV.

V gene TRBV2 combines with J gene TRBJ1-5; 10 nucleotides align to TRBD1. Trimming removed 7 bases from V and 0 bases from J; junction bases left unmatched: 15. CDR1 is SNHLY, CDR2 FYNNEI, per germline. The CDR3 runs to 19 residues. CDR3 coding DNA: TGTGCCAGCACCACCGAGGGACAGGGGTTTCCCTATAGCAATCAGCCCCAGCATTTT. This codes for CASTTEGQGFPYSNQPQHF.

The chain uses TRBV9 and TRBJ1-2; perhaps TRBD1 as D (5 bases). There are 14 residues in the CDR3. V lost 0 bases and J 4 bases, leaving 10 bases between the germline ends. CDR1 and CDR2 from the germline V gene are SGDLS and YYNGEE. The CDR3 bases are TGTGCCAGCAGCGTAGGAGACAGCGTCTATGGCTACACCTTC. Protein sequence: CASSVGDSVYGYTF.

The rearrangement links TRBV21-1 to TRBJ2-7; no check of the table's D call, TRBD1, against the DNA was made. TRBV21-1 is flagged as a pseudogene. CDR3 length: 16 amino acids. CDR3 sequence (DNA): TGTGCCAGCAGCACATCCGGGACACAAAGTTCCTACGAGCAGTACTTC. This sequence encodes CASSTSGTQSSYEQYF.

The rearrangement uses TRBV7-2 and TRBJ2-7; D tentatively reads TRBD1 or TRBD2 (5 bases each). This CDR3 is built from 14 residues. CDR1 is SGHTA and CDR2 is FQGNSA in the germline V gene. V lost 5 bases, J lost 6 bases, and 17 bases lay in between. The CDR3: CASSLRGGLPEQYF. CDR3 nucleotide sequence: TGTGCCAGCAGCCTAAGGGGCGGGTTACCCGAGCAGTACTTC.

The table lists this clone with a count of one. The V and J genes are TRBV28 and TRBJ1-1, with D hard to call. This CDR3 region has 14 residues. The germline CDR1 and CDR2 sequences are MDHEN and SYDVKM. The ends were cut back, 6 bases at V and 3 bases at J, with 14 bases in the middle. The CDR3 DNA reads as TGTGCCAGCAGACCTCACGACCGGGACACTGAAGCTTTCTTT. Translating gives CASRPHDRDTEAFF.

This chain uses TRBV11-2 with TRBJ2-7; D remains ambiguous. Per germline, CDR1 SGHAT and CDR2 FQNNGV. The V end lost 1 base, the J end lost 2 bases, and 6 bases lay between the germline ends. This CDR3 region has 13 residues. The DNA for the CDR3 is TGTGCCAGCAGCTTAGGGGGTCCCTACGAGCAGTACTTC. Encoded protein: CASSLGGPYEQYF.

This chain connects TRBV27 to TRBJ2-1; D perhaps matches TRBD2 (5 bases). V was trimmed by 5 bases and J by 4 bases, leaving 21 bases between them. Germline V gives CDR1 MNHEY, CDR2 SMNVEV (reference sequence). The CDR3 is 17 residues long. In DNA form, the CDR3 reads TGTGCCAGCAGTCCCGGCCAAGAAGCGGTCAGTTACAATGAGCAGTTCTTC. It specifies CASSPGQEAVSYNEQFF.

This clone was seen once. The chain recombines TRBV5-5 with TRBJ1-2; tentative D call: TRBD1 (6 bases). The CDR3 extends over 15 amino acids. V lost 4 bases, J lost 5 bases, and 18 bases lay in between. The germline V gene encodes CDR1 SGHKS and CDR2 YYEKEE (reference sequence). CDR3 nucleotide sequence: TGTGCCAGCAGCCCGACGGTGGGGGCAAAATATGGCTACACCTTC. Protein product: CASSPTVGAKYGYTF. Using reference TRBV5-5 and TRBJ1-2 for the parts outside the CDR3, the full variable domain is DAGVTQSPTHLIKTRGQQVTLRCSPISGHKSVSWYQQVLGQGPQFIFQYYEKEERGRGNFPDRFSARQFPNYSSELNVNALLLGDSALYLCASSPTVGAKYGYTFGSGTRLTVV.

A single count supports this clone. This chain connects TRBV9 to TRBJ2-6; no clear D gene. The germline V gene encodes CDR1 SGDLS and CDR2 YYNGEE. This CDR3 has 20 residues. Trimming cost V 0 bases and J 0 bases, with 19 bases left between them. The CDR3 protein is CASSVGDGRPVLSGANVLTF. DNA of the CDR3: TGTGCCAGCAGCGTAGGAGATGGCAGGCCCGTCCTCTCTGGGGCCAACGTCCTGACTTTC.

The CDR3 sequence is CASGLVRSGANVLTF. The DNA of the CDR3 is TGTGCTAGTGGTTTGGTACGCTCTGGGGCCAACGTCCTGACTTTC. V is TRBV12-5 and J is TRBJ2-6; no firm D call. Germline V CDR1 and CDR2: LGHNT, FRNRAP. Trimming removed 0 bases at V and 0 bases at J, with 3 bases between. This CDR3 region has 15 residues.

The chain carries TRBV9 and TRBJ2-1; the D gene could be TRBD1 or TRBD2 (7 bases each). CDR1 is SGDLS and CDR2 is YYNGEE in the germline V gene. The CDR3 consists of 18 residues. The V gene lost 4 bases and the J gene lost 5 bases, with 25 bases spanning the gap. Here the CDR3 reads CASSTFRGGAGHDNEQFF. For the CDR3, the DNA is TGTGCCAGCAGCACCTTCAGGGGGGGGGCAGGCCACGACAATGAGCAGTTCTTC. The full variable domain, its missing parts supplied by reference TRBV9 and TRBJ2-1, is DSGVTQTPKHLITATGQRVTLRCSPRSGDLSVYWYQQSLDQGLQFLIQYYNGEERAKGNILERFSAQQFPDLHSELNLSSLELGDSALYFCASSTFRGGAGHDNEQFFGPGTRLTVL.

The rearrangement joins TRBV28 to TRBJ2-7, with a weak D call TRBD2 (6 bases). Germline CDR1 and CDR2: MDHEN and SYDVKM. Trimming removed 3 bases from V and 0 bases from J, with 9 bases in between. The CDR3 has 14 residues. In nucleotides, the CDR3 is TGTGCCAGCAGTTTTATCGGGAGCTCCTACGAGCAGTACTTC. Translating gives CASSFIGSSYEQYF.

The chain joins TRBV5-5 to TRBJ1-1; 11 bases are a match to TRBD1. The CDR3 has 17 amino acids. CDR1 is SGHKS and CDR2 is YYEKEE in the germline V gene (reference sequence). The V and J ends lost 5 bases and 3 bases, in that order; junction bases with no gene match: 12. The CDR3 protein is CASRPGTGGARDTEAFF. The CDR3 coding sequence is TGTGCCAGCAGGCCCGGGACAGGGGGAGCGCGGGACACTGAAGCTTTCTTT.

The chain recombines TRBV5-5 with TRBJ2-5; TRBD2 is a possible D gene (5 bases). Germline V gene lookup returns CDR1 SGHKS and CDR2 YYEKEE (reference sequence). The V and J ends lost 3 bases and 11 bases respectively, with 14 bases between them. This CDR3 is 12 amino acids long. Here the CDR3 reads CASSWEGREQYF. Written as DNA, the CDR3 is TGTGCCAGCAGCTGGGAAGGAAGGGAGCAGTACTTC.

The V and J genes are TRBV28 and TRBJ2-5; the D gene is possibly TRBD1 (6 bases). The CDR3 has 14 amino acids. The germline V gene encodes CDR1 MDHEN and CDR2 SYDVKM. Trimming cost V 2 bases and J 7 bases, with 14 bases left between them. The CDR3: CASSLTALGGTQYF. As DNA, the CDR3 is TGTGCCAGCAGTTTAACGGCCCTAGGGGGGACCCAGTACTTC.

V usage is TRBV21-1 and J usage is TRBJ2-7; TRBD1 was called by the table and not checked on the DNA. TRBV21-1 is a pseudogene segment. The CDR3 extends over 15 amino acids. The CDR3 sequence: CASSKALQDPQQGYF. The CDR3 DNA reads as TGTGCCAGCAGCAAAGCTCTACAGGATCCCCAGCAAGGGTACTTC.

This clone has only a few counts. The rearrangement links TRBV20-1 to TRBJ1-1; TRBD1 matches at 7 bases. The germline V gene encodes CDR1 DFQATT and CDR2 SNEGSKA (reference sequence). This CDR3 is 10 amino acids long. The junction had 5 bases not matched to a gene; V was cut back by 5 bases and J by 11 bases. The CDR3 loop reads CSAFTGDAFF. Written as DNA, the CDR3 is TGCAGTGCTTTCACAGGGGACGCTTTCTTT.

This CDR3 is CASSQDLRGGPRRNEQFF. For the CDR3, the DNA is TGCGCCAGCAGCCAAGATCTTCGGGGGGGCCCTAGAAGGAATGAGCAGTTCTTC. The chain employs TRBV4-1 and TRBJ2-1, with 8 bases aligning to TRBD2. Germline-derived CDR1 and CDR2 are MGHRA and YSYEKL. J gave up 7 bases and V 0 bases, and 14 bases lay outside the gene matches. This CDR3 comprises 18 residues.

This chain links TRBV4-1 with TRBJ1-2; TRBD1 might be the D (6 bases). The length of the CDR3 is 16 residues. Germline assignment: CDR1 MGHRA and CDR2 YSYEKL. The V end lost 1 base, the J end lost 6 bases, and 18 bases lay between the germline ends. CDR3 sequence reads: CASSQVPDRPSDGYTF. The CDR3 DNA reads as TGCGCCAGCAGCCAAGTACCCGACAGGCCTTCGGATGGCTACACCTTC.

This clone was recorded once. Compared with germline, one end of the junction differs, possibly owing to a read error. The chain's CDR3 is CASSLRQGGTGELFF. CDR3 DNA: TGTGCTAGCAGCTTAAGACAGGGAGGGACCGGGGAGCTGTTTTTT. The rearrangement joins TRBV7-7 to TRBJ2-2; D might be TRBD1 or TRBD2, each matching 7 bases. In germline, CDR1 is SSHAT, CDR2 FNYEAQ (reference sequence). The CDR3 loop spans 15 amino acids.

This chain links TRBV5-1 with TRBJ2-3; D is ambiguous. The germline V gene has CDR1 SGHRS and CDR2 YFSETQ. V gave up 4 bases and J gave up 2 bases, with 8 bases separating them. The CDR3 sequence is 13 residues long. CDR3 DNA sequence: TGCGCCAGCAGCACAAAAATCACAGATACGCAGTATTTT. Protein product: CASSTKITDTQYF.

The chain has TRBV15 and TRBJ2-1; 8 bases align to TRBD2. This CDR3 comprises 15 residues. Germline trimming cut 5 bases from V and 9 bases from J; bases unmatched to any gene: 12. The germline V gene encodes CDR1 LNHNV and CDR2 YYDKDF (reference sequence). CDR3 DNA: TGTGCCACCAGCTTCGATAAGCGGGAGATGGGTGAGCAGTTCTTC. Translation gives CATSFDKREMGEQFF.

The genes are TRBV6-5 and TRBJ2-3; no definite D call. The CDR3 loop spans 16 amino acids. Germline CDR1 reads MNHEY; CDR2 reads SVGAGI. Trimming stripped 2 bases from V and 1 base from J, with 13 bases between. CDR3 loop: CASSYEGPQGTDTQYF. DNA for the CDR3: TGTGCCAGCAGTTACGAAGGCCCCCAGGGCACAGATACGCAGTATTTT.

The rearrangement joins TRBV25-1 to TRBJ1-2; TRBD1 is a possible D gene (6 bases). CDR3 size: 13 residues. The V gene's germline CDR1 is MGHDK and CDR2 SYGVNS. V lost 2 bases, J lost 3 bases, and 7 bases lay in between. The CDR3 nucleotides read TGTGCCAGCAGTGAAAGGGGGGACTATGGCTACACCTTC. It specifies CASSERGDYGYTF.

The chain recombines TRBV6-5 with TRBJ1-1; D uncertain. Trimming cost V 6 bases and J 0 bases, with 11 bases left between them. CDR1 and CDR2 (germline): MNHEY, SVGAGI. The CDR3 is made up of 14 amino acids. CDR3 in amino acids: CASSLSTLNTEAFF. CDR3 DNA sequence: TGTGCCAGCAGCCTCAGCACGTTGAACACTGAAGCTTTCTTT.

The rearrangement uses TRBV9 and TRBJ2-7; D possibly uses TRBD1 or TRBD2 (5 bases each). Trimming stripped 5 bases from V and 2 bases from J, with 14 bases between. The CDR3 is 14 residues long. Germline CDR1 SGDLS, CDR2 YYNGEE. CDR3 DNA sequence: TGTGCCAGCAGTCCCTCCGGGGCGACCTACGAGCAGTACTTC. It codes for CASSPSGATYEQYF.